This passage covers 28 T cell receptor beta chains from one sample sequenced in a study of T cells in Graves' hyperthyroidism and ophthalmopathy. Amplification targeted TCR beta CDR3 regions from RNA transcripts. HTBI primers drove first-round RT-PCR of the TCR CDR3. Each CDR3 protein gets one entry after TCRdb re-called the multiplex PCR reads with MiXCR. The profile shows 130,000 to 150,000 distinct CDR3 sequences, more than 20% of them singletons. Sequenced: blood. These receptors were obtained from a woman between 50 and 59 years old with Graves' hyperthyroidism that later progressed to Graves' ophthalmopathy.

This clonotype was detected many times. The chain is built from TRBV7-9 and TRBJ2-7; 9 bases map to TRBD2. From germline, CDR1 is SEHNR and CDR2 FQNEAQ (reference sequence). J was trimmed by 8 bases and V by 5 bases; bases with no gene match: 10. The CDR3 is made up of 14 amino acids. CDR3 DNA sequence: TGTGCCAGCAGCCAGACTAGCGGCCAAACGAAGCAGTACTTC. Protein product: CASSQTSGQTKQYF.

This clonotype occurred many times. The genes are TRBV28 and TRBJ1-5; D might be TRBD1 (6 bases). Germline lookup yields CDR1 MDHEN and CDR2 SYDVKM. This CDR3 is built from 14 residues. V dropped 3 bases and J dropped 5 bases, with 11 bases sitting between them. The CDR3 sequence is CASSFGTLDQPQHF. Here the CDR3 DNA reads TGTGCCAGCAGTTTTGGGACATTAGATCAGCCCCAGCATTTT.

This clonotype turned up a few times. The chain carries TRBV5-5 and TRBJ1-5; no clear D gene. Germline values: CDR1 SGHKS, CDR2 YYEKEE (reference sequence). The V end was cut by 5 bases, the J end by 10 bases, with 19 bases between. The CDR3 extends over 14 amino acids. The DNA for the CDR3 is TGTGCCAGCAGTCCTGGCCTCCCGACGCACCCCCAGCATTTT. It yields the protein CASSPGLPTHPQHF. Drawing the rest from reference TRBV5-5 and TRBJ1-5, the complete variable domain is DAGVTQSPTHLIKTRGQQVTLRCSPISGHKSVSWYQQVLGQGPQFIFQYYEKEERGRGNFPDRFSARQFPNYSSELNVNALLLGDSALYLCASSPGLPTHPQHFGDGTRLSIL.

The chain employs TRBV28 and TRBJ1-2; 7 positions agree with TRBD1. The trim removed 2 bases at V and 0 bases at J, leaving 6 bases unmatched. The CDR3 is 16 residues long. The germline CDR1 and CDR2 sequences are MDHEN and SYDVKM. The chain's CDR3 is CASSLDRVTTNYGYTF. The CDR3 region has the DNA TGTGCCAGCAGTTTAGACAGGGTAACGACTAACTATGGCTACACCTTC.

The table lists this clonotype with many counts. The chain has TRBV7-8 and TRBJ2-6, with a weak D call TRBD1 (6 bases). Germline V CDR1 and CDR2: SGHVS, FQNEAQ. The CDR3 is 15 amino acids. The V end lost 5 bases, the J end lost 2 bases, and 10 bases lay between the germline ends. The CDR3, as DNA: TGTGCCAGCAGCAAACAGGGTACTGGGGCCAACGTCCTGACTTTC. Its translation: CASSKQGTGANVLTF.

The table lists this clonotype with a few counts. Here the CDR3 reads CATSDLSGNSYNEQFF. The DNA of the CDR3 is TGTGCCACCAGTGATCTTAGCGGAAACTCCTACAATGAGCAGTTCTTC. V gene TRBV24-1 combines with J gene TRBJ2-1; D is perhaps TRBD2 (6 bases). The V gene lost 3 bases and the J gene lost 0 bases, with 11 bases spanning the gap. This CDR3 comprises 16 residues. Germline values: CDR1 KGHDR, CDR2 SFDVKD.

This clonotype was observed many times. The rearrangement joins TRBV27 to TRBJ1-1, with D perhaps matching TRBD1 (6 bases). The germline V gene has CDR1 MNHEY and CDR2 SMNVEV (reference sequence). The CDR3 extends over 14 amino acids. The ends were cut back, 6 bases at V and 1 base at J, with 12 bases in the middle. The CDR3, as DNA: TGTGCCAGCAGACTAACAGGGTCGAACACTGAAGCTTTCTTT. Residues: CASRLTGSNTEAFF.

There are many counts of this clonotype. The rearrangement joins TRBV3-1 to TRBJ2-1; 9 bases agree with TRBD2. Trimming at V came to 0 bases and at J to 2 bases, leaving 5 bases not matched to a gene. The CDR3 is 17 amino acids. Germline CDR1 reads LGHDT; CDR2 reads YNNKEL (reference sequence). DNA for the CDR3: TGTGCCAGCAGCCAAGAGGACCTAGCGGGGCCCTACAATGAGCAGTTCTTC. Its translation is CASSQEDLAGPYNEQFF.

Ten or more counts support this clonotype. The rearrangement joins TRBV14 to TRBJ2-7; 7 bases map to TRBD2. CDR3 length: 13 amino acids. Germline loops: CDR1 SGHDN, CDR2 FVKESK. Trimming at V came to 0 bases and at J to 6 bases, leaving 2 bases not matched to a gene. CDR3 residues: CASSQDLAGEQYF. The CDR3, as DNA: TGTGCCAGCAGCCAAGATTTAGCGGGCGAGCAGTACTTC.

Remarks on this clonotype: Possible read error: a much larger clone is one base away. V and J are TRBV18 and TRBJ2-5; tentative D call: TRBD1 (8 bases). CDR1 is KGHSH, CDR2 LQKENI, per germline. Trimming took 3 bases from V and 7 from J, leaving 15 bases between them. The CDR3 is 14 amino acids. The CDR3 loop reads CASSPRTGRGTQYF. CDR3 DNA: TGTGCCAGCTCACCGCGGACAGGGAGGGGGACCCAGTACTTC.

V gene TRBV20-1 combines with J gene TRBJ2-7; tentatively, D is TRBD1 (6 bases). V lost 3 bases, J lost 3 bases, and 18 bases lay in between. Germline lookup yields CDR1 DFQATT and CDR2 SNEGSKA (reference sequence). This CDR3 has 15 amino acids. The CDR3: CSASTTGNPYYEQYF. CDR3 coding DNA: TGCAGTGCTAGTACCACAGGGAATCCCTACTACGAGCAGTACTTC.

The chain joins TRBV4-1 to TRBJ2-7; weak D call: TRBD1 (5 bases). The V gene lost 1 base and the J gene lost 2 bases, with 12 bases spanning the gap. The CDR3 is 15 amino acids. Germline V gene data show CDR1 as MGHRA and CDR2 as YSYEKL. The CDR3 DNA follows: TGCGCCAGCAGCCAAGGGCAGGGTAGGACCTACGAGCAGTACTTC. This translates into CASSQGQGRTYEQYF.

This clonotype has only a few counts. The chain recombines TRBV28 with TRBJ2-3, with TRBD1 matching 10 bases. V was pared by 3 bases and J by 1 base, with 4 bases of the junction left unmatched. This CDR3 contains 16 residues. The germline V gene has CDR1 MDHEN and CDR2 SYDVKM. CDR3 in DNA: TGTGCCAGCAGTTTTGACAGGGGGCGAGGCACAGATACGCAGTATTTT. Amino acids: CASSFDRGRGTDTQYF.

Concerning this clonotype: A clone one base away is much larger, so this may be a read error. The chain employs TRBV5-1 and TRBJ2-2; a possible D gene is TRBD2 (5 bases). This CDR3 has 15 residues. Germline V gene data show CDR1 as SGHRS and CDR2 as YFSETQ. Trimming removed 4 bases from V and 9 bases from J, with 19 bases in between. The CDR3 DNA follows: TGCGCCAGCAGCACCAGAGGGCCGGGATCCCGGGAGCTGTTTTTT. It is translated as CASSTRGPGSRELFF.

There are many counts of this clonotype. The chain employs TRBV7-3 and TRBJ2-2, with D hard to call. V was shortened by 5 bases and J by 2 bases, with 12 bases between the two germline ends. Germline CDR1 and CDR2: SGHTA and FQGTGA. The CDR3 is 15 residues long. The CDR3 nucleotides are TGTGCCAGCAGCCAAACAATGGGTAACACCGGGGAGCTGTTTTTT. Translated, it gives CASSQTMGNTGELFF.

The sample holds a few counts of this clonotype. The chain carries TRBV7-2 and TRBJ1-5; 7 bases map to TRBD1. The CDR3 totals 14 residues. V was clipped by 4 bases and J by 3 bases; unmatched bases: 3. From germline, CDR1 is SGHTA and CDR2 FQGNSA. CDR3 DNA sequence: TGTGCCAGCAGCTCGGGACAGTCCAATCAGCCCCAGCATTTT. This codes for CASSSGQSNQPQHF.

This clonotype was counted a few times. The genes are TRBV12-3 or TRBV12-4 and TRBJ2-4; possible D gene TRBD2, 5 bases. The CDR3 has 14 residues. With 6 bases removed from V and 5 bases from J, the gap between germline ends came to 14 bases. The CDR3 DNA sequence: TGTGCCAGCAGATCCTCGGGGTGGGAAAACATTCAGTACTTC. Residues: CASRSSGWENIQYF.

The chain has TRBV6-1 and TRBJ2-5; 9 positions agree with TRBD1. CDR3 length: 16 residues. After removal of 5 bases from V and 4 bases from J, the junction contained 11 bases not matched to a gene. The germline gives CDR1 MNHNS, CDR2 SASEGT. For the CDR3, the DNA is TGTGCCAGCAGTATGGACAGGGGAGGGCCGCGAGAGACCCAGTACTTC. It translates to CASSMDRGGPRETQYF.

This clonotype was picked up many times. The chain couples TRBV7-9 to TRBJ1-1; D is ambiguous. There are 13 residues in the CDR3. CDR1 SEHNR and CDR2 FQNEAQ come from the germline V gene (reference sequence). V lost 4 bases, J lost 8 bases, and 14 bases lay in between. The CDR3, as DNA: TGTGCCAGCAGCTCGTCGGTAGGGTTCGAAGCTTTCTTT. Protein sequence: CASSSSVGFEAFF.

J is TRBJ1-6 and V is TRBV7-8, with 8 nucleotides matching TRBD1. This CDR3 is built from 14 residues. V lost 4 bases and J lost 5; bases outside the gene matches: 1. The germline V gene has CDR1 SGHVS and CDR2 FQNEAQ. CDR3 DNA sequence: TGTGCCAGCAGCTCGGACAGGGATAATTCACCCCTCCACTTT. This codes for CASSSDRDNSPLHF.

V gene TRBV9 combines with J gene TRBJ1-1, with TRBD1 identical over 9 bases. Germline CDR1 SGDLS, CDR2 YYNGEE. The J segment lost 4 bases and the V segment lost 3 bases, leaving 1 base of the junction unmatched. The CDR3 loop spans 13 amino acids. CDR3 sequence reads: CASSGTGVTEAFF. CDR3 nucleotide sequence: TGTGCCAGCAGCGGGACAGGGGTCACTGAAGCTTTCTTT.

This clonotype came up a few times. The chain has TRBV24-1 and TRBJ2-1; 7 bases agree with TRBD2. Germline CDR1 reads KGHDR; CDR2 reads SFDVKD. With V trimmed by 4 bases and J by 4 bases, 12 bases remained unmatched. The length of the CDR3 is 17 residues. DNA of the CDR3: TGTGCCACCAGTGACCCTTATAGCAGTAGCGGGTACAATGAGCAGTTCTTC. The encoded protein is CATSDPYSSSGYNEQFF.

This clonotype has more than one count but fewer than ten. The chain combines TRBV9 with TRBJ2-4, with TRBD1 matching over 9 bases. Germline values: CDR1 SGDLS, CDR2 YYNGEE. This CDR3 has 14 amino acids. V was clipped by 3 bases and J by 4 bases; unmatched bases: 2. The CDR3: CASSAGTGKNIQYF. The CDR3, as DNA: TGTGCCAGCAGCGCCGGGACAGGGAAAAACATTCAGTACTTC.

Of note for this clonotype: The junction departs from the called germline gene at one end, perhaps through a read error. The chain links TRBV18 to TRBJ1-3; D unclear. The CDR3 contains 17 residues. CDR1 KGHSH and CDR2 LQKENI come from the germline V gene. The CDR3 nucleotides are TGTGGCAGCTCACCACAACCGGGAAGCAGGACTGGAAACACCATATATTTT. Residues: CGSSPQPGSRTGNTIYF.

This clonotype occurred many times. The chain combines TRBV29-1 with TRBJ1-4; D uncertain. CDR1 and CDR2 (germline): SQVTM, ANQGSEA. V lost 5 bases, J lost 0 bases, and 10 bases lay in between. The CDR3 covers 14 residues. In nucleotides, the CDR3 is TGCAGCGTTCGTGGGGTTTCAACTAATGAAAAACTGTTTTTT. Encoded protein: CSVRGVSTNEKLFF.

The rearrangement joins TRBV4-1 to TRBJ1-1, with 7 bases fitting TRBD1. V shed 4 bases and J 0 bases; nucleotides not matched to a gene: 8. The germline CDR1 and CDR2 sequences are MGHRA and YSYEKL. The CDR3 spans 16 residues. The DNA for the CDR3 is TGCGCCAGCAGCCGGAACGAGGGGACAGTGAACACTGAAGCTTTCTTT. This gives the protein CASSRNEGTVNTEAFF.

In its sample, this clonotype was seen a few times. The gene calls are TRBV7-3 and TRBJ2-3; 8 bases are a match to TRBD2. Germline CDR1 is SGHTA and CDR2 is FQGTGA. The CDR3 is made up of 15 amino acids. Unmatched junction bases numbered 1, after V lost 1 base and J lost 1 base. The CDR3 spells CASSLNSGGTDTQYF. Written as DNA, the CDR3 is TGTGCCAGCAGCTTAAATAGCGGGGGCACAGATACGCAGTATTTT.

This clonotype was counted only a few times. The chain is built from TRBV6-2 or TRBV6-3 and TRBJ2-3, with 7 bases lining up with TRBD2. The CDR3 is made up of 13 amino acids. J lost 6 bases, V lost 7 bases, and 7 bases had no gene match. CDR1 MNHEY and CDR2 SVGEGT come from the germline V gene. This CDR3 is CASTERGYDTQYF. Here the CDR3 DNA reads TGTGCCAGCACCGAGCGGGGTTACGATACGCAGTATTTT.